These 18 T cell receptor beta chains were all obtained from the same sample, sequenced in a study of T-cell memory formation after mild COVID-19. TCRdb recomputed calls from the 5' RACE reads with MiXCR, one row per CDR3 protein. The data contain hundreds of thousands of distinct CDR3 sequences, roughly 13% of them seen just once; the ten biggest clones take up 20% to 25%. Sequencing input: PBMCs or a T cell subset sorted from them (not recorded which). The receptors here all came from a man between 18 and 29 years old who had mild COVID-19 (a few samples of this study predate the infection). Cell type and time point are not known.

The rearrangement joins TRBV7-2 to TRBJ1-1, with D hard to call. V lost 5 bases, J lost 7 bases, and 5 bases lay in between. The CDR3 has 10 residues. Germline CDR1 and CDR2: SGHTA and FQGNSA. Here the CDR3 reads CASSIYEAFF. CDR3 nucleotides: TGTGCCAGCAGCATTTATGAAGCTTTCTTT.

J is TRBJ1-1 and V is TRBV7-9; D unclear. The CDR3 runs to 13 residues. V lost 1 base and J 7 bases, leaving 10 bases between the germline ends. Looked up from germline, CDR1 is SEHNR and CDR2 is FQNEAQ (reference sequence). CDR3 DNA sequence: TGTGCCAGCAGCTTAGTCCAAATGAGTGAAGCTTTCTTT. Its protein is CASSLVQMSEAFF.

This clonotype was seen more than once but under ten times. V and J are TRBV5-1 and TRBJ2-2; D is uncertain. The CDR3 runs to 15 residues. Trimming took off 4 bases at V and 1 base at J, with 11 bases between the two ends. Germline V CDR1 and CDR2: SGHRS, YFSETQ. The DNA of the CDR3 is TGCGCCAGCAGCCCCACGACATTGAACACCGGGGAGCTGTTTTTT. Translating it yields CASSPTTLNTGELFF.

This clonotype was observed many times. J is TRBJ2-7 and V is TRBV27, with a possible D match to TRBD1 (6 bases). Germline CDR1 MNHEY, CDR2 SMNVEV (reference sequence). Trimming cost V 6 bases and J 1 base, with 16 bases left between them. The CDR3 has 15 amino acids. The CDR3 here is CASRETTGNSYEQYF. In nucleotides, the CDR3 is TGTGCCAGCAGGGAAACAACAGGGAATTCCTACGAGCAGTACTTC.

The rearrangement links TRBV5-1 to TRBJ1-6, with D possibly TRBD1 on 5 matching bases. The CDR3 consists of 16 residues. V dropped 0 bases and J dropped 7 bases, with 14 bases sitting between them. CDR1 and CDR2 from the germline V gene are SGHRS and YFSETQ. CDR3 in DNA: TGCGCCAGCAGCTTGGTAGGCCAGGGTCCGAATTCACCCCTCCACTTT. It is translated as CASSLVGQGPNSPLHF.

The chain is built from TRBV12-3 or TRBV12-4 and TRBJ2-3; D unresolved. This CDR3 has 14 residues. The ends were cut back, 3 bases at V and 6 bases at J, with 13 bases in the middle. The CDR3 DNA reads as TGTGCCAGCAGTTTCCGAAAGGGTAGCGATACGCAGTATTTT. It translates to CASSFRKGSDTQYF.

In this sample, this clonotype turned up a few times. This chain uses TRBV6-6 with TRBJ2-5; D possibly corresponds to TRBD2 (6 bases). The CDR3 is 15 amino acids. V was trimmed by 5 bases and J by 1 base, leaving 14 bases between them. Per the germline V gene, CDR1 is MNHNY and CDR2 is SVGAGI (reference sequence). In nucleotides, the CDR3 is TGTGCCAGCAGTGGGACTCGTCAATCCCAAGAGACCCAGTACTTC. Translation: CASSGTRQSQETQYF.

This clonotype was picked up many times. The chain carries TRBV5-1 and TRBJ2-7; 10 bases align to TRBD1. CDR3 length: 13 amino acids. Germline trimming cut 3 bases from V and 6 bases from J; bases unmatched to any gene: 3. Germline V gene lookup returns CDR1 SGHRS and CDR2 YFSETQ. In DNA, the CDR3 is TGCGCCAGCAGCTGGGGGACAGGGGCCGAGCAGTACTTC. Its translation is CASSWGTGAEQYF.

CDR3: CASSYGHPSSYEQYV. The CDR3, as DNA: TGTGCCAGCAGCTATGGACATCCGAGCTCCTACGAGCAGTACGTC. This rearrangement joins TRBV6-5 to TRBJ2-7, with D maybe TRBD1 (5 bases). CDR3 length: 15 amino acids. Trimming took 6 bases from V and 0 from J, leaving 15 bases between them. The germline CDR1 and CDR2 sequences are MNHEY and SVGAGI.

This clonotype was recorded a few times. The rearrangement uses TRBV20-1 and TRBJ2-3; 7 positions match TRBD2. CDR1 is DFQATT and CDR2 is SNEGSKA in the germline V gene (reference sequence). This CDR3 region has 13 residues. The CDR3 region has the DNA TGCAGGCCCTGGCGGGGGTTCACAGATACGCAGTATTTT. Its protein product is CRPWRGFTDTQYF.

In this sample, this clonotype turned up a few times. The V call is TRBV7-6, the J call TRBJ2-7; 8 nucleotides agree with TRBD1. The J segment lost 4 bases and the V segment lost 4 bases, leaving 12 bases of the junction unmatched. Per germline, CDR1 SGHVS and CDR2 FNYEAQ. CDR3 size: 16 residues. The CDR3 DNA reads as TGTGCCAGCAGCTATTATGGACAGGGTCCTCCTTACGAGCAGTACTTC. Its translation: CASSYYGQGPPYEQYF. Full variable domain (rest looked up from reference TRBV7-6 and TRBJ2-7): GAGVSQSPRYKVTKRGQDVALRCDPISGHVSLYWYRQALGQGPEFLTYFNYEAQQDKSGLPNDRFSAERPEGSISTLTIQRTEQRDSAMYRCASSYYGQGPPYEQYFGPGTRLTVT.

CDR3 DNA sequence: TGTGCCTGGAGTGTACAGGCTCTGGGGACCGGGGAGCTGTTTTTT. Its protein product is CAWSVQALGTGELFF. This sequence joins TRBV30 and TRBJ2-2, with a tentative D call TRBD1 (5 bases). Germline V gene lookup returns CDR1 GTSNPN and CDR2 SVGIG (reference sequence). This CDR3 is built from 15 residues. V was trimmed by 0 bases and J by 5 bases, leaving 13 bases between them.

The V and J genes are TRBV12-3 or TRBV12-4 and TRBJ2-3, with D tentatively TRBD1 or TRBD2 (6 bases each). Deletions cut 6 bases from V and 8 bases from J, with 15 bases between. The CDR3 spans 13 residues. DNA for the CDR3: TGTGCCAGCAGGGCGACTGGGGGGCCTACGCAGTATTTT. The encoded protein is CASRATGGPTQYF.

The rearrangement joins TRBV6-2 or TRBV6-3 to TRBJ2-7, with D possibly matching TRBD1 (6 bases). The V end was cut by 6 bases, the J end by 3 bases, with 27 bases between. CDR3 length: 18 amino acids. Germline V CDR1 and CDR2: MNHEY, SVGEGT. The CDR3 sequence: CASSSDRDNTQRIYEQYF. For the CDR3, the DNA is TGTGCCAGCAGCTCCGACCGGGACAACACTCAAAGAATCTACGAGCAGTACTTC.

A few counts support this clonotype. The rearrangement uses TRBV4-2 and TRBJ2-3; maybe TRBD1 (5 bases). This CDR3 region has 16 residues. V lost 2 bases, J lost 3 bases, and 15 bases lay in between. Germline assignment: CDR1 LGHNA and CDR2 YNFKEQ. The CDR3 protein is CASSQSRAGRTDTQYF. DNA for the CDR3: TGTGCCAGCAGCCAAAGCAGGGCCGGTAGGACAGATACGCAGTATTTT.

Notes on this clonotype: Relative to the germline gene, one junction end is altered; a read error may explain this. The chain couples TRBV5-1 to TRBJ1-2; 10 positions match TRBD1. This CDR3 has 16 amino acids. In germline, CDR1 is SGHRS, CDR2 YFSETQ. DNA for the CDR3: TGCGCCAGCAGCGGAACCGGGACAGGGGATAGAGATGGATACACCTTC. It is translated as CASSGTGTGDRDGYTF.

This clonotype showed up many times. CDR3 in amino acids: CASSEQGASETQYF. The DNA of the CDR3 is TGTGCCAGCAGTGAACAGGGGGCATCGGAGACCCAGTACTTC. J is TRBJ2-5 and V is TRBV25-1; the match to TRBD1 covers 8 bases. After removal of 2 bases from V and 5 bases from J, the junction contained 4 bases not matched to a gene. Germline-derived CDR1 and CDR2 are MGHDK and SYGVNS. CDR3 length: 14 amino acids. Filled out from reference TRBV25-1 and TRBJ2-5, the complete variable domain reads EADIYQTPRYLVIGTGKKITLECSQTMGHDKMYWYQQDPGMELHLIHYSYGVNSTEKGDLSSESTVSRIRTEHFPLTLESARPSHTSQYLCASSEQGASETQYFGPGTRLLVL.

This clonotype has just a few counts. V and J are TRBV5-5 and TRBJ1-6; D remains ambiguous. The CDR3 has 16 residues. Germline assignment: CDR1 SGHKS and CDR2 YYEKEE (reference sequence). V shed 0 bases and J shed 0 bases, with 7 bases lying between them. CDR3 loop: CASSLETSSYNSPLHF. The DNA of the CDR3 is TGTGCCAGCAGCTTGGAGACGAGCTCCTATAATTCACCCCTCCACTTT.